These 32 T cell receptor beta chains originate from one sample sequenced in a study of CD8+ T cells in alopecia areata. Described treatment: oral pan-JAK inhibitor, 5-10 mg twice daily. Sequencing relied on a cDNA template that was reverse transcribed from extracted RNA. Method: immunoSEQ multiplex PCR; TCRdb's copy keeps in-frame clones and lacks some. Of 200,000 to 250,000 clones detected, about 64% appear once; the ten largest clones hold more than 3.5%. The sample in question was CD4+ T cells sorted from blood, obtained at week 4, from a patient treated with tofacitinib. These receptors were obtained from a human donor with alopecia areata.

CDR3 amino acids: CASSLWAGGPHEQFF. The DNA for the CDR3 is TGTGCCAGCAGTTTATGGGCGGGGGGGCCGCATGAGCAGTTCTTC. J is TRBJ2-1 and V is TRBV27; 9 bases match TRBD2. The CDR3 contains 15 residues. Germline loops: CDR1 MNHEY, CDR2 SMNVEV (reference sequence). The V gene end was trimmed by 1 base and the J gene end by 8 bases; junction bases not matched to a gene: 6.

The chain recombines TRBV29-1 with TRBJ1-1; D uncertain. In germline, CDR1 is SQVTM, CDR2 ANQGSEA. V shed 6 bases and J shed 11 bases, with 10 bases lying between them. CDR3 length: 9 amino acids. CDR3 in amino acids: CSVRPGAFF. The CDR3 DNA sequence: TGCAGCGTGCGGCCTGGGGCTTTCTTT.

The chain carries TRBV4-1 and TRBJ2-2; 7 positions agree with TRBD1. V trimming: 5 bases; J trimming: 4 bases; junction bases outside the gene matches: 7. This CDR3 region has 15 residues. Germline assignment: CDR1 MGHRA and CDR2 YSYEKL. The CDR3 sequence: CASSIGTAGTGELFF. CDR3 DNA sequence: TGCGCCAGCAGCATAGGGACAGCCGGCACCGGGGAGCTGTTTTTT.

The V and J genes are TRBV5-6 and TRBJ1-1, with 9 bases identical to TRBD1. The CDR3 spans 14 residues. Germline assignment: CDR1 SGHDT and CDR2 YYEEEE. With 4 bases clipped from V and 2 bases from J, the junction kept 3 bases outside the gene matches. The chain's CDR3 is CASSRGQGNTEAFF. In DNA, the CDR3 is TGTGCCAGCAGCAGGGGACAGGGAAACACTGAAGCTTTCTTT.

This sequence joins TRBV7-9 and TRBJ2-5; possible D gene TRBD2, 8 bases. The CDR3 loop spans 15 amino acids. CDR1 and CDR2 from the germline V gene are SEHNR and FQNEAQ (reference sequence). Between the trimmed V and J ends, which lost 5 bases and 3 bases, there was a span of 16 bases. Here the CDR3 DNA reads TGTGCCAGCAGCCCAGGGGGACTAGTGGAAGAGACCCAGTACTTC. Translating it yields CASSPGGLVEETQYF.

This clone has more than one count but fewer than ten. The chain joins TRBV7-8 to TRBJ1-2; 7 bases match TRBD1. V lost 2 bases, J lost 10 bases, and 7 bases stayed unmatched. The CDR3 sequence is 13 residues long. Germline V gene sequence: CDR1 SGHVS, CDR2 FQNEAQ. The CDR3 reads CASSLLRQGDYTF. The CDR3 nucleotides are TGTGCCAGCAGCTTATTGAGACAGGGCGACTACACCTTC.

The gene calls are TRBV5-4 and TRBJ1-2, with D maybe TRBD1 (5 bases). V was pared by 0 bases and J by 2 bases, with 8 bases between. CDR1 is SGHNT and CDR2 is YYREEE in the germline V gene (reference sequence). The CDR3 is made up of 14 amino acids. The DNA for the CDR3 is TGTGCCAGCAGCTTGGGAGGGGAGAACTATGGCTACACCTTC. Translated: CASSLGGENYGYTF. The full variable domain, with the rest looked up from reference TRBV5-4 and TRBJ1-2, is ETGVTQSPTHLIKTRGQQVTLRCSSQSGHNTVSWYQQALGQGPQFIFQYYREEENGRGNFPPRFSGLQFPNYSSELNVNALELDDSALYLCASSLGGENYGYTFGSGTRLTVV.

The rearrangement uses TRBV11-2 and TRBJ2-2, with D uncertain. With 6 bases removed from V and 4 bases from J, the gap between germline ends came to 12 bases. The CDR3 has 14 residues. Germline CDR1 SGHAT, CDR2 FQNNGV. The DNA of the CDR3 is TGTGCCAGCAGTAAGGCCCGCCTCACCGGGGAGCTGTTTTTT. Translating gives CASSKARLTGELFF.

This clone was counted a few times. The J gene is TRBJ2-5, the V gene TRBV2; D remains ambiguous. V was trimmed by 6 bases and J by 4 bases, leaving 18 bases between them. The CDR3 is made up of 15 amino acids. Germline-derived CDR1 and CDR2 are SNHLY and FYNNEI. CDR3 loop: CASRSTRDSGETQYF. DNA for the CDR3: TGTGCCAGCAGGTCAACACGAGACTCGGGAGAGACCCAGTACTTC.

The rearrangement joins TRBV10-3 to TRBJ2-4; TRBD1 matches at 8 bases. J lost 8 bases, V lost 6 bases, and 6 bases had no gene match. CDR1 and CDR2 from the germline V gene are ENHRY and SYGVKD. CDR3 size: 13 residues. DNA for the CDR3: TGTGCCATCAGAATGACAGGGGCGGACATTCAGTACTTC. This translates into CAIRMTGADIQYF.

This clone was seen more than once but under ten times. The DNA for the CDR3 is TGTGCCTGGAGTGTAAACGGCTATGGCTACACCTTC. It yields the protein CAWSVNGYGYTF. This chain uses TRBV30 with TRBJ1-2; the D is unclear. V lost 0 bases and J 4 bases, leaving 6 bases between the germline ends. In germline, CDR1 is GTSNPN, CDR2 SVGIG (reference sequence). The CDR3 is made up of 12 amino acids. Full variable domain (rest looked up from reference TRBV30 and TRBJ1-2): SQTIHQWPATLVQPVGSPLSLECTVEGTSNPNLYWYRQAAGRGLQLLFYSVGIGQISSEVPQNLSASRPQDRQFILSSKKLLLSDSGFYLCAWSVNGYGYTFGSGTRLTVV.

The CDR3: CAIRTVAQYGYTF. CDR3 sequence (DNA): TGTGCCATCAGGACAGTAGCTCAGTATGGCTACACCTTC. This rearrangement joins TRBV10-3 to TRBJ1-2; D perhaps matches TRBD1 (5 bases). Germline V CDR1 and CDR2: ENHRY, SYGVKD. The CDR3 extends over 13 amino acids. V was trimmed by 6 bases and J by 5 bases, leaving 13 bases between them.

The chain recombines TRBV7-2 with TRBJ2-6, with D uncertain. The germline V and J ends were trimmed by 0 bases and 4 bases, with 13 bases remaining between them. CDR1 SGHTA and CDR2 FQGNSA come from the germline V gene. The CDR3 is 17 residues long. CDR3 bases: TGTGCCAGCAGCTTAGCGTCGTTTGGATCCGGGGCCAACGTCCTGACTTTC. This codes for CASSLASFGSGANVLTF.

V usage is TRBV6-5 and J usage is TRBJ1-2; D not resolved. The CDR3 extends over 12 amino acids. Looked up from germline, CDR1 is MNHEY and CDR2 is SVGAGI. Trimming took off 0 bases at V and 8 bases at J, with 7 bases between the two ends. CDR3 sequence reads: CASSYSGVGYTF. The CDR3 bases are TGTGCCAGCAGTTACTCTGGCGTAGGCTACACCTTC.

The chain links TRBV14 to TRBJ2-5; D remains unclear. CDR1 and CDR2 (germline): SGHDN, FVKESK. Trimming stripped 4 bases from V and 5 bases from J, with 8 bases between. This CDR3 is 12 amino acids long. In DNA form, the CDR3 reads TGTGCCAGCAGCCCCTTTGGGGAGACCCAGTACTTC. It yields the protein CASSPFGETQYF.

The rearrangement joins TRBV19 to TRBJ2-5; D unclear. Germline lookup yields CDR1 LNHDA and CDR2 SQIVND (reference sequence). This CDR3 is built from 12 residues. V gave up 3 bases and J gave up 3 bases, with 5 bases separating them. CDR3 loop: CASSMVEETQYF. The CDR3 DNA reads TGTGCCAGTAGTATGGTTGAAGAGACCCAGTACTTC.

CDR3 sequence (DNA): TGTGCCAGCAGCATTCCCGGGACAGGGAACACTGAAGCTTTCTTT. This encodes CASSIPGTGNTEAFF. The J gene is TRBJ1-1, the V gene TRBV4-2; 8 bases agree with TRBD1. V was pared by 5 bases and J by 1 base, with 6 bases of the junction left unmatched. In germline, CDR1 is LGHNA, CDR2 YNFKEQ. The CDR3 sequence is 15 residues long.

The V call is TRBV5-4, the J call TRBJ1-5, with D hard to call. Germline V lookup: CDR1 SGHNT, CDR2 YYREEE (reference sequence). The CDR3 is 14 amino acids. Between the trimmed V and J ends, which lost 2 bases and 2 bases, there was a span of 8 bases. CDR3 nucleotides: TGTGCCAGCAGCTTTTCAGGCGGCAATCAGCCCCAGCATTTT. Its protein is CASSFSGGNQPQHF.

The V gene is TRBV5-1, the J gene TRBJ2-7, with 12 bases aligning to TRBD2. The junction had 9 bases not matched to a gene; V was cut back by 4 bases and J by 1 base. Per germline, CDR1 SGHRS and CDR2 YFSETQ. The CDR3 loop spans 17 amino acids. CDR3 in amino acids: CASSLGLAGPYSYEQYF. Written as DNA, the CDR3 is TGCGCCAGCAGCCTGGGACTAGCGGGTCCCTATTCCTACGAGCAGTACTTC.

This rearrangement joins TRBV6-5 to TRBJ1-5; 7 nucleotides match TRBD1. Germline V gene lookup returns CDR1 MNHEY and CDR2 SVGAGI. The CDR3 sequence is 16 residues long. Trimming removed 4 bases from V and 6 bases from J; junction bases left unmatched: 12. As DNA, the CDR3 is TGTGCCAGCAGTTTACTCAGCCCAGGGGGAGGTCAGCCCCAGCATTTT. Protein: CASSLLSPGGGQPQHF.

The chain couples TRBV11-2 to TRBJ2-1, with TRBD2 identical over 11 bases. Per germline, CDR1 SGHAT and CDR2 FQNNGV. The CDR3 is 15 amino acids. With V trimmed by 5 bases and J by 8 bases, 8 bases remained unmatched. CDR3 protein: CASSPGLAARDEQFF. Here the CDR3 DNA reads TGTGCCAGCAGCCCGGGACTAGCGGCGCGGGATGAGCAGTTCTTC.

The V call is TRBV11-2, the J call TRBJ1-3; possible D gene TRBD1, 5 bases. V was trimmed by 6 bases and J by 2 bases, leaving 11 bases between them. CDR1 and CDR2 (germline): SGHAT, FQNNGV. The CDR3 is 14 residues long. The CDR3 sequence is CASSSGLAGNTIYF. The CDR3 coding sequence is TGTGCCAGCAGTTCAGGGCTGGCTGGAAACACCATATATTTT.

The CDR3 reads CASSLATNTEAFF. The CDR3, as DNA: TGCGCCAGCAGCTTGGCCACGAACACTGAAGCTTTCTTT. The chain carries TRBV5-1 and TRBJ1-1, with D unresolved. This CDR3 contains 13 residues. The ends were cut back, 0 bases at V and 1 base at J, with 4 bases in the middle. CDR1 and CDR2 (germline): SGHRS, YFSETQ.

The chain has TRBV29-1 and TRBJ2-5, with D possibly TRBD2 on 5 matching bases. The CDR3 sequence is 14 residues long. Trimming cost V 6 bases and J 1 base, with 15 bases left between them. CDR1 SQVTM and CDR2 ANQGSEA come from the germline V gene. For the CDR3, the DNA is TGCAGCGTGGTGCGGGCAGACCTCCAAGAGACCCAGTACTTC. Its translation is CSVVRADLQETQYF.

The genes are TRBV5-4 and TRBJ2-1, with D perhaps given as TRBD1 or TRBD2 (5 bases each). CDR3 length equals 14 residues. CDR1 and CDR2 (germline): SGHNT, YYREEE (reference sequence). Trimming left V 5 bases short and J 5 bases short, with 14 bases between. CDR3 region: CASRPSRENNEQFF. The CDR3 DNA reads TGTGCCAGCAGACCATCCAGGGAGAACAATGAGCAGTTCTTC.

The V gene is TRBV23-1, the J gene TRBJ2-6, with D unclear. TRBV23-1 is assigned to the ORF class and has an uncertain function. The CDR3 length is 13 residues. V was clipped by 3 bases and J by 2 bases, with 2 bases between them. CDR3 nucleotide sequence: TGCGCCAGCAGTCATGCTGGGGCCAACGTCCTGACTTTC. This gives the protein CASSHAGANVLTF.

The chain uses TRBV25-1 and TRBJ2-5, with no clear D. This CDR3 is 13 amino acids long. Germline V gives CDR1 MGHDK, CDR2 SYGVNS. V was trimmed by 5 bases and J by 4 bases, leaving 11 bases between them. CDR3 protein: CASSPLGAETQYF. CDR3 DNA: TGTGCCAGCAGTCCCCTCGGAGCAGAGACCCAGTACTTC.

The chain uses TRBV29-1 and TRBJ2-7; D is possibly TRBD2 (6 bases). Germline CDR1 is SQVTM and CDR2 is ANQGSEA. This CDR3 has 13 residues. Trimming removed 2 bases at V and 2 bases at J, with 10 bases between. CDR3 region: CSVEPTRAYEQYF. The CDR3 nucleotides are TGCAGCGTTGAACCGACTAGGGCCTACGAGCAGTACTTC.

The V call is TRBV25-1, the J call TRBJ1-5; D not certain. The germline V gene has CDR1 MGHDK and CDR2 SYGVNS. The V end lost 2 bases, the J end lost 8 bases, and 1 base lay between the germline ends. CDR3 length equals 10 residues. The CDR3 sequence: CASSEKPQHF. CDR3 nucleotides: TGTGCCAGCAGTGAAAAGCCCCAGCATTTT.

Here the CDR3 DNA reads TGTGCCAGCAGTTATGGGGGGACAGTCACCGGGGAGCTGTTTTTT. This codes for CASSYGGTVTGELFF. The chain uses TRBV6-5 and TRBJ2-2; D is perhaps TRBD1 (7 bases). Trimming left V 3 bases short and J 4 bases short, with 12 bases between. CDR3 length equals 15 residues. Germline loops: CDR1 MNHEY, CDR2 SVGAGI.

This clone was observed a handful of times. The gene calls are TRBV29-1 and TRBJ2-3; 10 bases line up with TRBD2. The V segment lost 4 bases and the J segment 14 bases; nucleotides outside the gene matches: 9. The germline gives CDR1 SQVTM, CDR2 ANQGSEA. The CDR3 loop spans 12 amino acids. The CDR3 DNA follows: TGCAGCGTTGTTACTAGCGGGGCCACAGGGTATTTT. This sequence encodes CSVVTSGATGYF.

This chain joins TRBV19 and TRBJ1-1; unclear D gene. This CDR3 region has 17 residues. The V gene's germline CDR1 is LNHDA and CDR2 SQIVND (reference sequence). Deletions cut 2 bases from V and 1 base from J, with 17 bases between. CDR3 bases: TGTGCCAGTAGTATATCTTTTTTGCGCAGAAAGAACACTGAAGCTTTCTTT. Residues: CASSISFLRRKNTEAFF. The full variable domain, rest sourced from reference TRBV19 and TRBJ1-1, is DGGITQSPKYLFRKEGQNVTLSCEQNLNHDAMYWYRQDPGQGLRLIYYSQIVNDFQKGDIAEGYSVSREKKESFPLTVTSAQKNPTAFYLCASSISFLRRKNTEAFFGQGTRLTVV.